The present TCR beta chain was sequenced within a study of prognosis after radiotherapy for stage I lung cancer. About the research overall: Newly diagnosed primary stage I lung tumors were present in about 14 patients, and oligometastatic NSCLC after surgical resection of the primary tumor was present in a few patients.

Study observations and caveats: Patients who developed distant metastases had lower Shannon entropy after stereotactic body radiation therapy.

This clonotype was observed many times. The antigen is undetermined. The germline CDR1 and CDR2 sequences are LGHNA and YSLEER. The V and J ends lost 8 bases and 7 bases respectively, with 11 bases between them. The CDR3 has 11 amino acids. Amplicons of TCR beta CDR3 were generated from genomic DNA by two-round multiplex PCR. Gene-specific TRBV and TRBJ primers were used in PCR round one. Via MiXCR, TCRdb re-called the multiplex PCR reads, giving one row per CDR3 protein. The sample holds tens of thousands of distinct CDR3 sequences, approximately 30% seen once. Sequencing used PBMCs, obtained before or after stereotactic body radiation therapy (not recorded which). The rearrangement uses TRBV4-3 and TRBJ1-1; the D gene is possibly TRBD1 (5 bases). The sequence was obtained from a donor at least 50 years old with non-small cell lung cancer. The CDR3 DNA follows: TGCGCCAGCGCCGTCGGGGGTGAAGCTTTCTTT. This gives the protein CASAVGGEAFF.